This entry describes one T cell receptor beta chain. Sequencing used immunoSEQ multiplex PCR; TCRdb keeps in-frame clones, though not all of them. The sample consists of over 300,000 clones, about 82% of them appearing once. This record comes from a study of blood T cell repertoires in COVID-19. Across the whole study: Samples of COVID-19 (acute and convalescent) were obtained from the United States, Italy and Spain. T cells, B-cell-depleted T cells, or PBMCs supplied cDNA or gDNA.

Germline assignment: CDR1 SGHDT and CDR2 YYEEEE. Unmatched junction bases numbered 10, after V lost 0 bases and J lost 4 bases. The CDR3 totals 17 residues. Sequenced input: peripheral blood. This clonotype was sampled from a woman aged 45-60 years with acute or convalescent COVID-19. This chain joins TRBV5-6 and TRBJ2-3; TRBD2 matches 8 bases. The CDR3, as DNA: TGTGCCAGCAGCTTGGCCCGGGGGGGAGCGGGGCCAGATACGCAGTATTTT. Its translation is CASSLARGGAGPDTQYF.